The present TCR beta chain was sequenced within a study of CD8 T cells in Susac syndrome. TEMRA cells were FACS-enriched, and CD8+ and CD4+ T cells were isolated negatively. RNA totalling about 0.5 to 1 ug underwent reverse transcription with random hexamers. TCRdb re-called the immunoSEQ multiplex PCR reads with MiXCR, one entry per CDR3 protein. The sample consists of a few hundred thousand distinct CDR3 sequences, about 91% of them appearing once. The CDR3 is made up of 17 amino acids. Trimming removed 1 base at V and 0 bases at J, with 15 bases between. CDR1 LGHNA and CDR2 YSLEER come from the germline V gene.

What was sequenced was CD8+ T cells from PBMCs. The clonotype comes from a human donor with multiple sclerosis. V gene TRBV4-3 combines with J gene TRBJ1-1; D is ambiguous. Here the CDR3 DNA reads TGCGCCAGCAGCCAAGCCCGCGATACCCAAATGAACACTGAAGCTTTCTTT. Its translation: CASSQARDTQMNTEAFF.